This T cell receptor (beta chain) appears in the sequencing data of a study of beta chain features in type 1 diabetes. Points from the study as a whole: Because the template was cDNA, high-expressing cells might be over-represented. Shortening of TCRB CDR3s, moderate but significant, appeared in all four CD4+ subsets of Type 1 diabetes patients. More deletions and fewer insertions at VDJ junctions were found in patients with type 1 diabetes.

This clone came up a few times. Its antigen is currently unknown. Expressed TCRB transcripts were sequenced because the entire RNA isolate underwent reverse transcription. Naive, central memory and regulatory T cell samples yielded around 3.6 million reads on average. This table comes from immunoSEQ multiplex PCR, and its TCRdb copy is limited to in-frame clones, with some not included. The sample lists more than 250,000 clones, about 15% occurring once. Per germline, CDR1 SGDLS and CDR2 YYNGEE. The CDR3 is 16 amino acids. Trimming took 1 base from V and 0 from J, leaving 11 bases between them. The V call is TRBV9, the J call TRBJ2-1; D is uncertain. The clonotype was recovered from a young man with type 1 diabetes. The sample consisted of naive CD4+ T cells from blood. This chain's CDR3 is CASSVSLMSSYNEQFF. The CDR3 nucleotides are TGTGCCAGCAGCGTAAGCCTGATGAGCTCCTACAATGAGCAGTTCTTC.